This note documents a single TCR beta chain sequence. Germline V lookup: CDR1 LGHNA, CDR2 YNFKEQ. J lost 6 bases, V lost 4 bases, and 4 bases had no gene match. CDR3 length equals 13 residues. This sample is part of a study of radiotherapy plus CTLA-4 blockade in lung cancer. Using immunoSEQ multiplex PCR, the repertoire was profiled, and TCRdb retains in-frame clones only, with some absent. Of approximately 95,000 clones detected, about 81% appear once; the ten largest clones hold about 3.5%. The TCR originated in a human donor with non-small cell lung cancer who had a partial response to radiotherapy plus ipilimumab. The chain joins TRBV4-2 to TRBJ2-7; 9 bases are shared with TRBD1. The material was peripheral blood, obtained from a patient treated with radiotherapy plus ipilimumab. CDR3 sequence (DNA): TGTGCCAGCAGCCGGACAGGGGAAGGCGAGCAGTACTTC. It yields the protein CASSRTGEGEQYF.